This T cell receptor beta chain was profiled in a study of OX40 agonist ivuxolimab in advanced cancers. The V gene lost 1 base and the J gene lost 12 bases, with 10 bases spanning the gap. The CDR3 consists of 12 residues. Germline V gene data show CDR1 as SGHDN and CDR2 as FVKESK. Assay: immunoSEQ multiplex PCR; the TCRdb copy retains only in-frame clones and omits some. The table lists 35,000 to 50,000 clones, 70% to 90% of them singletons. This chain uses TRBV14 with TRBJ2-1; D uncertain. This specimen was CD4+ or CD8+ T cells sorted from blood, taken in a trial of the OX40 agonist ivuxolimab. This sequence originates from an adult with an advanced solid tumor such as melanoma, head and neck, liver or kidney cancer. This CDR3 is CASSQVIWGQFF. The DNA for the CDR3 is TGTGCCAGCAGCCAAGTAATCTGGGGGCAGTTCTTC.